One and the same sample provided the 13 T cell receptor beta chains below, sequenced in a study of T cells after posttransplantation cyclophosphamide. A marrow graft followed busulfan-fludarabine conditioning, with cyclophosphamide on days +3 and +4. Clones were sequenced by immunoSEQ multiplex PCR, and TCRdb holds only the in-frame ones, with some missing. Here the sample spans 7,400 or so clones, roughly 90% being singletons. Sample: CD4+ T cells sorted from blood, taken less than 1,500 days after allogeneic stem cell transplant with posttransplant cyclophosphamide. These receptor sequences come from a female patient in her 50s who received an allogeneic stem cell transplant from a related donor, was CMV-positive, and had no GVHD. Some T cells may be graft donor cells.

CDR3 sequence: CASQPSGQMNTEAFF. For the CDR3, the DNA is TGTGCCAGCCAACCCTCGGGACAGATGAACACTGAAGCTTTCTTT. The chain links TRBV18 to TRBJ1-1; TRBD1 matches 7 bases. Germline CDR1 and CDR2: KGHSH and LQKENI. This CDR3 is 15 amino acids long. Trimming cost V 8 bases and J 0 bases; bases outside gene matches: 9.

The V call is TRBV7-2, the J call TRBJ1-3; 8 bases are shared with TRBD1. V lost 6 bases to trimming and J lost 7 bases; unmatched junction nucleotides: 11. CDR1 is SGHTA, CDR2 FQGNSA, per germline. The CDR3 consists of 15 residues. Here the CDR3 reads CASRLDLRQGNTIYF. CDR3 coding DNA: TGTGCCAGCAGACTAGATCTCCGACAGGGGAACACCATATATTTT.

This clone was seen just once. The chain couples TRBV5-1 to TRBJ1-2; D is undetermined. The V gene's germline CDR1 is SGHRS and CDR2 YFSETQ. V was pared by 0 bases and J by 4 bases, with 10 bases between. The CDR3 consists of 14 residues. The CDR3 region is CASSLDRASYGYTF. The CDR3 nucleotides read TGCGCCAGCAGCTTGGACCGCGCGAGCTATGGCTACACCTTC.

The chain is built from TRBV18 and TRBJ2-1, with TRBD2 identical over 10 bases. Looked up from germline, CDR1 is KGHSH and CDR2 is LQKENI. V lost 2 bases, J lost 0 bases, and 4 bases stayed unmatched. The CDR3 loop spans 17 amino acids. The DNA of the CDR3 is TGTGCCAGCTCACCAGGAAGCGGGAGGGCCTCCTACAATGAGCAGTTCTTC. Residues: CASSPGSGRASYNEQFF.

The J gene is TRBJ1-2, the V gene TRBV11-2, with 7 bases that match TRBD1. CDR1 and CDR2 from the germline V gene are SGHAT and FQNNGV. After removal of 5 bases from V and 1 base from J, the junction contained 7 bases not matched to a gene. The CDR3 runs 15 residues. The chain's CDR3 is CASSRDRDVNYGYTF. The CDR3, as DNA: TGTGCCAGCAGCAGAGACAGGGACGTTAACTATGGCTACACCTTC.

The V gene is TRBV10-3, the J gene TRBJ2-1; 7 bases are a match to TRBD1. This CDR3 has 14 residues. J gave up 5 bases and V 4 bases, and 5 bases lay outside the gene matches. CDR1 and CDR2 from the germline V gene are ENHRY and SYGVKD. CDR3: CAISADRDNNEQFF. Here the CDR3 DNA reads TGTGCCATCAGTGCCGACAGGGATAACAATGAGCAGTTCTTC.

This chain connects TRBV5-8 to TRBJ2-5; 7 bases fit TRBD2. This CDR3 has 13 amino acids. The J segment lost 4 bases and the V segment lost 0 bases, leaving 0 bases of the junction unmatched. Germline V gives CDR1 SGHTS, CDR2 YDEGEE. The DNA for the CDR3 is TGTGCCAGCAGCTTGGCGGGGGGAGAGACCCAGTACTTC. Its translation is CASSLAGGETQYF.

In the case of this clone: Relative to the germline gene, one junction end is altered; a read error may explain this. This rearrangement joins TRBV28 to TRBJ1-1; D is unclear. Germline V gene sequence: CDR1 MDHEN, CDR2 SYDVKM. CDR3 size: 14 residues. CDR3 sequence: CASRLIRMNTEAFF. As DNA, the CDR3 is TGTGCCAGCCGTTTGATCAGGATGAACACTGAAGCTTTCTTT.

V usage is TRBV4-3 and J usage is TRBJ1-2, with 10 bases that match TRBD1. V lost 3 bases, J lost 13 bases, and 11 bases stayed unmatched. The CDR3 runs to 14 residues. CDR1 is LGHNA, CDR2 YSLEER, per germline. The CDR3 spells CASSHIPGQGSPTF. The CDR3 bases are TGCGCCAGCAGCCACATTCCGGGACAGGGGTCGCCCACCTTC.

The chain has TRBV28 and TRBJ1-6; 8 nucleotides line up with TRBD1. This CDR3 has 14 amino acids. Germline CDR1 is MDHEN and CDR2 is SYDVKM. After removal of 5 bases from V and 13 bases from J, the junction contained 10 bases not matched to a gene. The CDR3 nucleotides read TGTGCCAGCAGTCCCGGGACAGGAGTCTCCCCCCTCCACTTT. This translates into CASSPGTGVSPLHF.

The genes are TRBV5-4 and TRBJ1-4; possible D gene TRBD1, 6 bases. CDR1 and CDR2 from the germline V gene are SGHNT and YYREEE (reference sequence). The CDR3 covers 17 residues. Trimming pared 4 bases from V and 5 bases from J, leaving 21 bases between. The CDR3 spells CASSQGASTGRNEKLFF. DNA of the CDR3: TGTGCCAGCAGCCAAGGGGCCTCGACAGGCAGGAATGAAAAACTGTTTTTT.

CDR3 in amino acids: CASSLAGHTEAFF. The DNA for the CDR3 is TGCGCCAGCAGCTTGGCAGGGCACACTGAAGCTTTCTTT. The chain couples TRBV5-1 to TRBJ1-1, with D possibly matching TRBD1 (5 bases). V dropped 0 bases and J dropped 3 bases, with 6 bases sitting between them. The CDR3 length is 13 residues. Germline V gene lookup returns CDR1 SGHRS and CDR2 YFSETQ.

This sequence joins TRBV7-9 and TRBJ2-5; 9 bases are shared with TRBD1. The CDR3 extends over 16 amino acids. CDR1 SEHNR and CDR2 FQNEAQ come from the germline V gene (reference sequence). The V segment lost 1 base and the J segment 3 bases; nucleotides outside the gene matches: 6. The chain's CDR3 is CASSLDYRDREETQYF. CDR3 sequence (DNA): TGTGCCAGCAGCTTAGATTACCGGGACAGGGAAGAGACCCAGTACTTC.